These 26 T cell receptor beta chains were sequenced from one sample in a study of T cells in Graves' hyperthyroidism and ophthalmopathy. Researchers took RNA transcripts and amplified the TCR beta CDR3 regions from them. The HTBI primer set drove a first-round RT-PCR of the TCR CDR3. TCRdb redid the calling of the multiplex PCR reads with MiXCR, one entry per CDR3 protein. The table lists some 250,000 distinct CDR3 sequences, roughly 15% of them singletons. Sequencing was carried out using blood. The receptors were gathered from a woman aged 45-59 years with Graves' hyperthyroidism that later progressed to Graves' ophthalmopathy.

The chain combines TRBV29-1 with TRBJ2-7; the D is unclear. The CDR3 is 11 residues long. The germline CDR1 and CDR2 sequences are SQVTM and ANQGSEA. Deletions cut 4 bases from V and 2 bases from J, with 6 bases between. The CDR3: CSVGDTYEQYF. CDR3 DNA: TGCAGCGTTGGCGACACCTACGAGCAGTACTTC.

This clonotype was recorded at least ten times. The chain combines TRBV6-1 with TRBJ1-5; D gene unclear. Trimming took off 1 base at V and 4 bases at J, with 11 bases between the two ends. Per the germline V gene, CDR1 is MNHNS and CDR2 is SASEGT. The length of the CDR3 is 15 residues. The CDR3 nucleotides are TGTGCCAGCAGTGAAGGTATGTGGGGTAATCAGCCCCAGCATTTT. Protein sequence: CASSEGMWGNQPQHF.

The table lists this clonotype with many counts. This chain connects TRBV5-1 to TRBJ2-7, with 8 bases identical to TRBD1. The J segment lost 0 bases and the V segment lost 4 bases, leaving 12 bases of the junction unmatched. Germline V gives CDR1 SGHRS, CDR2 YFSETQ. The CDR3 is 17 amino acids. CDR3 sequence: CASSRIADRAPSYEQYF. In nucleotides, the CDR3 is TGCGCCAGCAGCCGCATCGCGGACAGGGCCCCCTCCTACGAGCAGTACTTC.

This clonotype was seen at least ten times. The chain joins TRBV2 to TRBJ2-1, with 8 bases lining up with TRBD2. The CDR3 spans 16 residues. Germline CDR1 is SNHLY and CDR2 is FYNNEI. Trimming cost V 6 bases and J 5 bases; bases outside gene matches: 12. The CDR3 sequence: CASSPGREASDNEQFF. In nucleotides, the CDR3 is TGTGCCAGCAGCCCCGGGCGGGAGGCGTCGGACAATGAGCAGTTCTTC.

This clonotype was seen repeatedly, ten times or more. The chain is built from TRBV18 and TRBJ1-1; 8 nucleotides line up with TRBD1. Germline-derived CDR1 and CDR2 are KGHSH and LQKENI. This CDR3 comprises 14 residues. The J segment lost 2 bases and the V segment lost 6 bases, leaving 5 bases of the junction unmatched. Here the CDR3 reads CASSGQGANTEAFF. CDR3 DNA: TGTGCCAGCTCTGGACAGGGCGCTAACACTGAAGCTTTCTTT. The variable domain in full, with the rest retrieved from reference TRBV18 and TRBJ1-1, is NAGVMQNPRHLVRRRGQEARLRCSPMKGHSHVYWYRQLPEEGLKFMVYLQKENIIDESGMPKERFSAEFPKEGPSILRIQQVVRGDSAAYFCASSGQGANTEAFFGQGTRLTVV.

This clonotype was seen at least ten times. V gene TRBV7-3 combines with J gene TRBJ2-2; D remains unclear. Per the germline V gene, CDR1 is SGHTA and CDR2 is FQGTGA. V was clipped by 5 bases and J by 6 bases, with 10 bases between them. This CDR3 comprises 13 residues. For the CDR3, the DNA is TGTGCCAGCAGCGTTCAACCGTCCGGGGAGCTGTTTTTT. Translation gives CASSVQPSGELFF.

This chain joins TRBV5-1 and TRBJ2-2, with 8 bases lining up with TRBD1. Trimming cost V 2 bases and J 4 bases; bases outside gene matches: 13. Germline V gene sequence: CDR1 SGHRS, CDR2 YFSETQ. The CDR3 loop spans 18 amino acids. The CDR3 DNA sequence: TGCGCCAGCAGCTTCCAAAACCGACAGGGGTCGGCCACCGGGGAGCTGTTTTTT. Translated, it gives CASSFQNRQGSATGELFF.

This clonotype was seen a handful of times. The chain recombines TRBV5-1 with TRBJ2-5; 9 nucleotides match TRBD2. Germline CDR1 is SGHRS and CDR2 is YFSETQ. Trimming took 4 bases from V and 2 from J; bases not matched to a gene: 9. This CDR3 has 16 amino acids. CDR3 bases: TGCGCCAGCAGCAATAGCGGGAGAGGGGGACAAGAGACCCAGTACTTC. Amino acids: CASSNSGRGGQETQYF. Supplemented by reference TRBV5-1 and TRBJ2-5, the full variable domain reads KAGVTQTPRYLIKTRGQQVTLSCSPISGHRSVSWYQQTPGQGLQFLFEYFSETQRNKGNFPGRFSGRQFSNSRSEMNVSTLELGDSALYLCASSNSGRGGQETQYFGPGTRLLVL.

The chain carries TRBV19 and TRBJ1-2; 7 positions agree with TRBD1. V was pared by 4 bases and J by 10 bases, with 12 bases of the junction left unmatched. CDR1 and CDR2 (germline): LNHDA, SQIVND (reference sequence). This CDR3 is 14 amino acids long. The CDR3: CASSSARPTGPYTF. The DNA of the CDR3 is TGTGCCAGTAGTAGCGCCCGACCGACAGGGCCCTACACCTTC. Full variable domain (remainder filled in from reference TRBV19 and TRBJ1-2): DGGITQSPKYLFRKEGQNVTLSCEQNLNHDAMYWYRQDPGQGLRLIYYSQIVNDFQKGDIAEGYSVSREKKESFPLTVTSAQKNPTAFYLCASSSARPTGPYTFGSGTRLTVV.

Many counts were recorded for this clonotype. The rearrangement links TRBV7-2 to TRBJ1-3; D gene ambiguous. V lost 5 bases and J lost 4, with 12 bases in between. CDR1 SGHTA and CDR2 FQGNSA come from the germline V gene. This CDR3 comprises 14 residues. CDR3 nucleotides: TGTGCCAGCAGCCAATCCCAGACGGGAAACACCATATATTTT. It translates to CASSQSQTGNTIYF.

The sample holds many counts of this clonotype. The V gene is TRBV5-6, the J gene TRBJ1-2; TRBD1 might be the D (5 bases). V was clipped by 3 bases and J by 8 bases, with 20 bases between them. This CDR3 region has 15 residues. In germline, CDR1 is SGHDT, CDR2 YYEEEE. Here the CDR3 DNA reads TGTGCCAGCAGCTCGACGAGCAGGGTGATGAGAGGCTACACCTTC. Encoded protein: CASSSTSRVMRGYTF.

This clonotype was seen only a few times. The chain joins TRBV25-1 to TRBJ1-2; D is unclear. This CDR3 comprises 12 residues. Looked up from germline, CDR1 is MGHDK and CDR2 is SYGVNS. V was cut by 3 bases and J by 11 bases, with 13 bases left in between. The CDR3 protein is CASSDTVRGYTF. The DNA of the CDR3 is TGTGCCAGCAGTGATACAGTGCGAGGTTACACCTTC.

This clonotype was recorded many times. The V call is TRBV6-1, the J call TRBJ1-1; D gene unclear. CDR1 and CDR2 from the germline V gene are MNHNS and SASEGT. V was cut by 6 bases and J by 1 base, with 12 bases left in between. There are 14 residues in the CDR3. The CDR3 bases are TGTGCCAGCAGGGGTTCCGGCAAGAACACTGAAGCTTTCTTT. As protein: CASRGSGKNTEAFF.

This clonotype has ten or more counts. The chain joins TRBV7-9 to TRBJ2-1; 7 bases fit TRBD2. Germline V CDR1 and CDR2: SEHNR, FQNEAQ (reference sequence). V shed 8 bases and J 3 bases; nucleotides not matched to a gene: 7. The CDR3 loop spans 14 amino acids. This CDR3 reads CASFLGGSYNEQFF. The CDR3 coding sequence is TGTGCCAGCTTTCTCGGCGGGAGCTACAATGAGCAGTTCTTC.

This clonotype was found many times. The gene calls are TRBV28 and TRBJ1-2; 7 positions match TRBD1. CDR3 length: 13 amino acids. J was trimmed by 9 bases and V by 2 bases; bases with no gene match: 6. Germline CDR1 and CDR2: MDHEN and SYDVKM. CDR3 DNA: TGTGCCAGCAGTTTAGGGACAGCCTGGAGCTACACCTTC. Translating gives CASSLGTAWSYTF.

In this sample, this clonotype turned up many times. The genes are TRBV28 and TRBJ2-7, with D maybe TRBD1 (6 bases). This CDR3 contains 15 residues. The germline V and J ends were trimmed by 7 bases and 3 bases, with 19 bases remaining between them. In germline, CDR1 is MDHEN, CDR2 SYDVKM. The CDR3 DNA is TGTGCCAGCATCGGGATGGGACAATTTAACTACGAGCAGTACTTC. It yields the protein CASIGMGQFNYEQYF.

This clonotype was counted ten times or more. The chain recombines TRBV27 with TRBJ1-4, with D possibly being TRBD1 (5 bases). The CDR3 contains 14 residues. Between the trimmed V and J ends, which lost 1 base and 5 bases, there was a span of 8 bases. Germline values: CDR1 MNHEY, CDR2 SMNVEV (reference sequence). The CDR3, as DNA: TGTGCCAGCAGTTTATTCCGGGACAATGAAAAACTGTTTTTT. Translating it yields CASSLFRDNEKLFF.

Note on this clonotype: A read error may be the cause here, since a much bigger clone is one base away. CDR3 amino acids: CARGTGGRTEAFF. CDR3 sequence (DNA): TGTGCCCGGGGGACAGGGGGTCGCACTGAAGCTTTCTTT. The chain is built from TRBV2 and TRBJ1-1, with 11 bases identical to TRBD1. J gave up 4 bases and V 11 bases, and 6 bases lay outside the gene matches. The CDR3 runs to 13 residues. In germline, CDR1 is SNHLY, CDR2 FYNNEI.

This clonotype was found many times. The chain uses TRBV6-1 and TRBJ2-5; a weak D match, TRBD2 (5 bases). With 6 bases removed from V and 1 base from J, the gap between germline ends came to 15 bases. CDR1 MNHNS and CDR2 SASEGT come from the germline V gene. CDR3 length equals 15 residues. CDR3 in DNA: TGTGCCAGCAGCCACGGACTGACGCGCCAAGAGACCCAGTACTTC. It encodes CASSHGLTRQETQYF.

The V call is TRBV5-1, the J call TRBJ1-3, with a tentative D call TRBD1 (6 bases). This CDR3 is 17 amino acids long. From germline, CDR1 is SGHRS and CDR2 YFSETQ. Trimming shortened V by 3 bases and J by 8 bases, and 24 bases separated the two germline ends. CDR3 amino acids: CASSSNPMGRGGDTIYF. The CDR3 nucleotides read TGCGCCAGCAGCTCGAACCCCATGGGCAGGGGAGGAGACACCATATATTTT.

At least ten counts were recorded for this clonotype. The J gene is TRBJ2-1, the V gene TRBV18, with 13 positions matching TRBD2. The length of the CDR3 is 15 residues. The germline gives CDR1 KGHSH, CDR2 LQKENI. The ends lost 3 bases at V and 8 bases at J; junction bases unmatched: 4. The CDR3 is CASSPGLAGLDEQFF. CDR3 bases: TGTGCCAGCTCACCGGGACTAGCGGGATTAGATGAGCAGTTCTTC.

This chain connects TRBV7-9 to TRBJ2-1, with TRBD1 identical over 7 bases. J lost 4 bases, V lost 10 bases, and 7 bases had no gene match. CDR3 length: 13 amino acids. Germline V lookup: CDR1 SEHNR, CDR2 FQNEAQ (reference sequence). Written as DNA, the CDR3 is TGTGCCACCCGCAGGGACAGATACAATGAGCAGTTCTTC. Its translation: CATRRDRYNEQFF.

This clonotype came up a few times. The rearrangement joins TRBV11-2 to TRBJ1-4; D is unclear. The V end lost 7 bases, the J end lost 5 bases, and 11 bases lay between the germline ends. Germline V gives CDR1 SGHAT, CDR2 FQNNGV. The CDR3 has 13 residues. CDR3 nucleotides: TGTGCCAGCAAAGAGCAGCCGAATGAAAAACTGTTTTTT. Protein sequence: CASKEQPNEKLFF.

This clonotype was observed at least ten times. The V call is TRBV6-1, the J call TRBJ2-3; TRBD1 aligns across 9 bases. The CDR3 contains 17 residues. Germline V gene data show CDR1 as MNHNS and CDR2 as SASEGT. Trimming cost V 6 bases and J 3 bases; bases outside gene matches: 13. The CDR3 coding sequence is TGTGCCAGCAGCCTCAAATTACAGGGGGCGCGGACAGATACGCAGTATTTT. Residues: CASSLKLQGARTDTQYF.

The table lists this clonotype with a few counts. The chain joins TRBV20-1 to TRBJ1-2; 8 nucleotides match TRBD1. CDR1 is DFQATT, CDR2 SNEGSKA, per germline (reference sequence). The ends lost 2 bases at V and 4 bases at J; junction bases unmatched: 6. This CDR3 has 14 amino acids. The CDR3 nucleotides read TGCAGTGCTAGATCTACCGGGACAGGCTATGGCTACACCTTC. Its protein is CSARSTGTGYGYTF.

The chain uses TRBV12-3 or TRBV12-4 and TRBJ2-5, with D unresolved. The CDR3 sequence is 16 residues long. The ends were cut back, 3 bases at V and 6 bases at J, with 20 bases in the middle. The CDR3 DNA reads as TGTGCCAGCAGTTTTTCCCTAATGGGCCTCGGAAAGACCCAGTACTTC. Its translation is CASSFSLMGLGKTQYF.